The table lists the clone carrying this TCR beta chain with a count of one. This sample is drawn from a study of blood T cell repertoires in COVID-19. The protocol was immunoSEQ multiplex PCR, while the TCRdb copy is restricted to in-frame clones and leaves out a portion. This table has some 180,000 clones, around 89% appearing once. From germline, CDR1 is KGHDR and CDR2 SFDVKD. There are 16 residues in the CDR3. The V gene end was trimmed by 6 bases and the J gene end by 5 bases; junction bases not matched to a gene: 12. This sequence joins TRBV24-1 and TRBJ2-5, with 9 bases that match TRBD2. The receptor's source is a man aged 50 to 59 who had recovered from COVID-19. The sample was peripheral blood. The CDR3 coding sequence is TGTGCCACCAGTCCCGGCGGGAGGGCCCAAAGGGAGACCCAGTACTTC. This codes for CATSPGGRAQRETQYF.